The T cell receptor (beta chain) described here comes from a study of blood T cell repertoires in COVID-19. Study as a whole: Samples taken during acute and convalescent COVID-19 were collected in the United States, Italy and Spain. The cDNA or gDNA used as material had been derived from T cells, B-cell-depleted T cells, or PBMCs.

Trimming removed 6 bases from V and 8 bases from J; junction bases left unmatched: 2. There are 14 residues in the CDR3. CDR1 and CDR2 (germline): KGHSH, LQKENI. Profiled with immunoSEQ multiplex PCR; TCRdb holds only in-frame clones, not every one. The repertoire includes around 140,000 clones, about 91% of them detected once, and 28% sits in the top ten. This chain uses TRBV18 with TRBJ2-1; TRBD2 agrees at 15 bases. The sample was peripheral blood. This receptor was identified in a human donor in a cohort sampled during active COVID-19. The CDR3 loop is CASSRTSGRDEQFF. In DNA, the CDR3 is TGTGCCAGCTCTCGGACTAGCGGGAGGGATGAGCAGTTCTTC.